The clone carrying this T cell receptor beta chain was observed a few times. The junction had 4 bases not matched to a gene; V was cut back by 4 bases and J by 8 bases. Germline CDR1 SQVTM, CDR2 ANQGSEA. This CDR3 comprises 12 residues. Unique molecular identifiers were affixed to discrete cDNA molecules within the library. TCRdb passed the 5' RACE reads through MiXCR, listing each CDR3 protein once. The sample includes 110,000 or so distinct CDR3 sequences, approximately 19% seen only once; the top ten take 2.5% to 3%. The sample comes from a study of human T cells and chemical hapten exposure. Overall study: TCR yield per sample varied, mainly due to pooled library volumes.

The total RNA was obtained from whole blood that was not fractionated. The chain carries TRBV29-1 and TRBJ2-1; TRBD2 aligns across 8 bases. This clonotype was sampled from a human donor in good health. CDR3 sequence (DNA): TGCAGCGTTGCCCTCGGGGGGGATGAGCAGTTCTTC. This sequence encodes CSVALGGDEQFF.